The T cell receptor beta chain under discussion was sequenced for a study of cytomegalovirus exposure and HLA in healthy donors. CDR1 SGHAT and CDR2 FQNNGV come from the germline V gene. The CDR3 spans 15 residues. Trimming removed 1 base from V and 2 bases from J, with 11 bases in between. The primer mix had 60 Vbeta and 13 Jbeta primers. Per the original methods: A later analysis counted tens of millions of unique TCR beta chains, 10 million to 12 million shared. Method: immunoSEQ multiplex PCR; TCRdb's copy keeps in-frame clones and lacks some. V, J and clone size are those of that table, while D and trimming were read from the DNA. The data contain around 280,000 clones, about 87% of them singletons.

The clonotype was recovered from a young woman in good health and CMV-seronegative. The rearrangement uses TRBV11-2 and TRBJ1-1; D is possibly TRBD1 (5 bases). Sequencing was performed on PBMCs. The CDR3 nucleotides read TGTGCCAGCAGCTTAGGGCGGGGGGGAAACACTGAAGCTTTCTTT. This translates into CASSLGRGGNTEAFF.